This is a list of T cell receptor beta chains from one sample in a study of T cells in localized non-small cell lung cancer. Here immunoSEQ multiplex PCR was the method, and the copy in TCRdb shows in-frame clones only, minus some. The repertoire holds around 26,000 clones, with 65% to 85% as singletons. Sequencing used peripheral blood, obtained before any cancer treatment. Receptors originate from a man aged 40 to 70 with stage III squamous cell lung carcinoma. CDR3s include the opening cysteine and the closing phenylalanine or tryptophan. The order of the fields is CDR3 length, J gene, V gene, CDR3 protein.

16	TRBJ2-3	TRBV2	CASRPETGGVADTQYF
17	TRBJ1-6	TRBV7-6	CASSLEGASRGRSPLHF
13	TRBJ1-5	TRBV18	CASSSGEAQPQHF
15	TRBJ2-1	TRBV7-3	CASSLDSSSYNEQFF
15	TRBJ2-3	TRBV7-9	CASSSSSGYTDTQYF
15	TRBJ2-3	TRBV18	CASSPSGQSTDTQYF
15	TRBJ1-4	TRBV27	CASSSRDRAGEKLFF
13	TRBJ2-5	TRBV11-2	CASSFPRKETQYF
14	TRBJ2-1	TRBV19	CASSPGTTYNEQFF
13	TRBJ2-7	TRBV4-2	CASSQDPAPEQYF
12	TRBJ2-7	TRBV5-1	CASSVSDYEQYF
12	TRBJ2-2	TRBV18	CASSPDTGELFF
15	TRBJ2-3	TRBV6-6	CASSGSGGASDTQYF
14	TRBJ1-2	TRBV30	CAWGRGRANYGYTF
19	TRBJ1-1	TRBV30	CAWSVLWGQRGQMNTEAFF
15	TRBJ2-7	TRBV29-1	CSVEEKGQGVYEQYF
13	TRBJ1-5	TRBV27	CASSLGGKQPQHF
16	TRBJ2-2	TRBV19	CASSEPSGGGTGELFF
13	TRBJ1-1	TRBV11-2	CASSLQGNTEAFF
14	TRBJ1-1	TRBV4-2	CASWTGGGSGEAFF
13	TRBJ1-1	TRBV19	CASKIGKNTEAFF
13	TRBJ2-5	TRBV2	CASSPNGVETQYF
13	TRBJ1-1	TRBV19	CASIGQGSTEAFF
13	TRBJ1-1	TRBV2	CATRADGRTEAFF
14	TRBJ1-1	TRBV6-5	CASAGATRNTEAFF
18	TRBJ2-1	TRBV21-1	CASSKVGPGDPSDNEQFF
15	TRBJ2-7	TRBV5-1	CASSLGGTGYYEQYF
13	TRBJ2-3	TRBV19	CASATGLGDTQYF
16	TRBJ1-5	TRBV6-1	CASSEARRTGNQPQHF
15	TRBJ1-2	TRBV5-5	CASSSGIGGHYGYTF
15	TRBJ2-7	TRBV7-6	CASSSFRTAGREQYF
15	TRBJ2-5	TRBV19	CASSISRDSVETQYF
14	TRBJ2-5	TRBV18	CASSPQVLQETQYF
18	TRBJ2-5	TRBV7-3	CASSLNPPSGRIQETQYF
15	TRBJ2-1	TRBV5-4	CASSPRGGSNNEQFF
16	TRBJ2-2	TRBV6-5	CASSFNRDRTPGELFF
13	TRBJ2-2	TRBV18	CASSSARTGELFF
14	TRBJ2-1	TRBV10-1	CASSEIRAYNEQFF
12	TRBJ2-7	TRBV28	CATLGEGYEQYF
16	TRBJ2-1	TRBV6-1	CASSAPGRSSYNEQFF
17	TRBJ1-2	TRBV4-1	CASKEARGAVFNYGYTF
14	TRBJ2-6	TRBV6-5	CASSYSPGANVLTF
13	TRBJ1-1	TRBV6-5	CASRGTQNTEAFF
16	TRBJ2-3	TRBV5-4	CASSLTSATYTDTQYF
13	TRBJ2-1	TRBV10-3	CAIGSGGVNEQFF
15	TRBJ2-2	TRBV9	CASSVQDRGDGELFF
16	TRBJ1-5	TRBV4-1	CASSQTGQGADQPQHF
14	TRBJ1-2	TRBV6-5	CASSLKQGAGGYTF